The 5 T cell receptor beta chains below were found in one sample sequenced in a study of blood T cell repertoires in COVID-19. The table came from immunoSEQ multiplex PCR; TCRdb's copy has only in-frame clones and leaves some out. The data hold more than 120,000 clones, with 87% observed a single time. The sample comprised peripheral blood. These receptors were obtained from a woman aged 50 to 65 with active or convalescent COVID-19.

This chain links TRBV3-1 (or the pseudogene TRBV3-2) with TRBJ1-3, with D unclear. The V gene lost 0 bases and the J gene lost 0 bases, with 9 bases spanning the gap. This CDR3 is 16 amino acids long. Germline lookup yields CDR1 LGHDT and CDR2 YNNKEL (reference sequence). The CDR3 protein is CASSQDTPVSGNTIYF. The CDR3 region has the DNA TGTGCCAGCAGCCAAGATACTCCCGTCTCTGGAAACACCATATATTTT.

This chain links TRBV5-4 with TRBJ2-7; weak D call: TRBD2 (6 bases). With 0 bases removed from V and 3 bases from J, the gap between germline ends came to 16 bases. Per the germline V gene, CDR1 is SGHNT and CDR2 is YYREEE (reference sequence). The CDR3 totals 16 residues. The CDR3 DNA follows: TGTGCCAGCAGCTTGGCTGTCGGGGGAGTTCACTACGAGCAGTACTTC. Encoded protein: CASSLAVGGVHYEQYF. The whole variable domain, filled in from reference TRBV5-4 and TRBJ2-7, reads ETGVTQSPTHLIKTRGQQVTLRCSSQSGHNTVSWYQQALGQGPQFIFQYYREEENGRGNFPPRFSGLQFPNYSSELNVNALELDDSALYLCASSLAVGGVHYEQYFGPGTRLTVT.

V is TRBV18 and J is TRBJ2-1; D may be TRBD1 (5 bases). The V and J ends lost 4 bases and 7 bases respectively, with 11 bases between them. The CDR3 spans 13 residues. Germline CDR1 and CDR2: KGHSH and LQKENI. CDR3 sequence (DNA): TGTGCCAGCTCACGAGACAGAATTAATGAGCAGTTCTTC. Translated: CASSRDRINEQFF.

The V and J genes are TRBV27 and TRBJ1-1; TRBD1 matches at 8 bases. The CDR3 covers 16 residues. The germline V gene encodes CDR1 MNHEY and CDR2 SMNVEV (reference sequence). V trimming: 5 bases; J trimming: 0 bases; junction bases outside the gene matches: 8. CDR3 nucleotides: TGTGCCAGCAGTACCGCGACAGGGGCTATGAACACTGAAGCTTTCTTT. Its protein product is CASSTATGAMNTEAFF.

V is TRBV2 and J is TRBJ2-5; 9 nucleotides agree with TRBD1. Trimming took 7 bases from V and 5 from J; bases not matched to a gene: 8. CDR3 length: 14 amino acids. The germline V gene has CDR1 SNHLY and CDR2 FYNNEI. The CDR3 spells CASTRTGVGETQYF. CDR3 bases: TGTGCCAGCACTAGGACAGGGGTCGGGGAGACCCAGTACTTC.